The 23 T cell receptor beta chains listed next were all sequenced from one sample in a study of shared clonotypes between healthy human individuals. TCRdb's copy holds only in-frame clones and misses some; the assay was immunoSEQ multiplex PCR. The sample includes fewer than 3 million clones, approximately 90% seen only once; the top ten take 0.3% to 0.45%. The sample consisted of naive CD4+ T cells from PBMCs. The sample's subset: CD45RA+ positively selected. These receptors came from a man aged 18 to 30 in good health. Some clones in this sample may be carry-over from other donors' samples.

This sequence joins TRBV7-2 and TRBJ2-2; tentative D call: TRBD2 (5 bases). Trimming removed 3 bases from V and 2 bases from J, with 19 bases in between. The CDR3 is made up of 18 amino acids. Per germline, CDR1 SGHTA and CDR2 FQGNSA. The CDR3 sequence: CASSFLHGKGYNTGELFF. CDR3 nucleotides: TGTGCCAGCAGCTTCCTTCACGGGAAGGGTTACAACACCGGGGAGCTGTTTTTT.

The CDR3 DNA reads TGCGCCAGCAGCTTGGAAAACAGGGAGGGAGATACGCAGTATTTT. The encoded protein is CASSLENREGDTQYF. The V and J genes are TRBV5-1 and TRBJ2-3; the D gene is possibly TRBD2 (7 bases). V was trimmed by 0 bases and J by 5 bases, leaving 13 bases between them. Germline lookup yields CDR1 SGHRS and CDR2 YFSETQ. The CDR3 is 15 residues long.

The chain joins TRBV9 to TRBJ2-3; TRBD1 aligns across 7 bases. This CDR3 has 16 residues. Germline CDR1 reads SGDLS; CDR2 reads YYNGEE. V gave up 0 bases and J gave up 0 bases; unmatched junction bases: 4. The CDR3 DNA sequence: TGTGCCAGCAGCGTAGTGGGACAGTCAAGCACAGATACGCAGTATTTT. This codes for CASSVVGQSSTDTQYF.

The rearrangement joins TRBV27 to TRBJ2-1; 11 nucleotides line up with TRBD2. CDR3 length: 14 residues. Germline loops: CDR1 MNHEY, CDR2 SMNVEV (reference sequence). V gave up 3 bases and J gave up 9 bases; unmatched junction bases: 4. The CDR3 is CASSFSGRAGEQFF. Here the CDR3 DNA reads TGTGCCAGCAGTTTTAGCGGGAGGGCCGGTGAGCAGTTCTTC.

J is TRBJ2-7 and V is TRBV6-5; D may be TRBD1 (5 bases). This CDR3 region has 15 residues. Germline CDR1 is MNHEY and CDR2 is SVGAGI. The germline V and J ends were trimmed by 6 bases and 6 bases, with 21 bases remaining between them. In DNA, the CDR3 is TGTGCCAGCAGCCCTACAGGAGTAATGGGGTCCGAGCAGTACTTC. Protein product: CASSPTGVMGSEQYF.

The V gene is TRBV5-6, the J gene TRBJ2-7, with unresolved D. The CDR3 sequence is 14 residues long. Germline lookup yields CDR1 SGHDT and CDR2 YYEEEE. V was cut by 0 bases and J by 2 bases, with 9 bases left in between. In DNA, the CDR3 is TGTGCCAGCAGCTTGGGGGGAAAAACCTACGAGCAGTACTTC. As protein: CASSLGGKTYEQYF.

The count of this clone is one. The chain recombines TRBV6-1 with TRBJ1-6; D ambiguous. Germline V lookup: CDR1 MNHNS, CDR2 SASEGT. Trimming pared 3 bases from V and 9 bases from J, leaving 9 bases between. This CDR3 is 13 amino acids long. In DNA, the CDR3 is TGTGCCAGCAGTGACAGGATGGCTTCACCCCTCCACTTT. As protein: CASSDRMASPLHF.

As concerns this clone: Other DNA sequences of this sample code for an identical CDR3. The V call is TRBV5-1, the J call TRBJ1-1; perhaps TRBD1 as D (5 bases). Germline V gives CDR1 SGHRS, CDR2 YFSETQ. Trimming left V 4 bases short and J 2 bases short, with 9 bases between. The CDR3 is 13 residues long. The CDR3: CASSSTGNTEAFF. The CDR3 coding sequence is TGCGCCAGCAGCAGCACAGGAAACACTGAAGCTTTCTTT.

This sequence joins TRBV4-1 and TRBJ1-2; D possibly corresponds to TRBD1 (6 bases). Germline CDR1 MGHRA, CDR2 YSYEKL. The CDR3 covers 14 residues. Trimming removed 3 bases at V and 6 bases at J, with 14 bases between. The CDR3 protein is CASSQLQGSHGYTF. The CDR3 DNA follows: TGCGCCAGCAGCCAGTTACAGGGATCTCATGGCTACACCTTC.

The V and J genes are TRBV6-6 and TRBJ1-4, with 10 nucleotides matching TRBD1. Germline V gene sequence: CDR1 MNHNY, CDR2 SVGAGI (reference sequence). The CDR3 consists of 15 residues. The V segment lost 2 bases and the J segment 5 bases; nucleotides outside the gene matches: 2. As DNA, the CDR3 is TGTGCCAGCAGTTACCCGGACAGGGGGAATGAAAAACTGTTTTTT. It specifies CASSYPDRGNEKLFF.

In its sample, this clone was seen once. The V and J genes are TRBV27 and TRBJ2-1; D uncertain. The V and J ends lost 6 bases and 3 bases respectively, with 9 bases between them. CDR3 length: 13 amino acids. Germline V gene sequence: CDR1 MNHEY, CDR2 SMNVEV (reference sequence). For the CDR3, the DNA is TGTGCCAGCAGAAATACGAACTACAATGAGCAGTTCTTC. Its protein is CASRNTNYNEQFF.

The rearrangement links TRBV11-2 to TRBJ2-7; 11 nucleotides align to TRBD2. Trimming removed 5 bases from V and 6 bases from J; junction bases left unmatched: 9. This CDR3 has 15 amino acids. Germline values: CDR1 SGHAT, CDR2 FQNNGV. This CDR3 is CASSTVAGGPREQYF. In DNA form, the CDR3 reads TGTGCCAGCAGCACAGTAGCGGGAGGGCCCCGCGAGCAGTACTTC.

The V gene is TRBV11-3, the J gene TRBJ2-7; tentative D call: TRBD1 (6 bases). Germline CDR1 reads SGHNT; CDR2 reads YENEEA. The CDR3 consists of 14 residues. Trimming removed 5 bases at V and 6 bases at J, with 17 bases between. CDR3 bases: TGTGCCAGCAGCCGAGGGGGAACCCCTCTCGAGCAGTACTTC. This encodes CASSRGGTPLEQYF.

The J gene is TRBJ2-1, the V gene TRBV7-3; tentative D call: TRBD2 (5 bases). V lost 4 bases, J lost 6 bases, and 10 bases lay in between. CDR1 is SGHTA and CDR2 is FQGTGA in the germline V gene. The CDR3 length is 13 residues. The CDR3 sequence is CASSYTRSNEQFF. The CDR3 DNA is TGTGCCAGCAGCTACACTAGAAGCAATGAGCAGTTCTTC. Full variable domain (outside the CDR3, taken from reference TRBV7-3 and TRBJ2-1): GAGVSQTPSNKVTEKGKYVELRCDPISGHTALYWYRQSLGQGPEFLIYFQGTGAADDSGLPNDRFFAVRPEGSVSTLKIQRTERGDSAVYLCASSYTRSNEQFFGPGTRLTVL.

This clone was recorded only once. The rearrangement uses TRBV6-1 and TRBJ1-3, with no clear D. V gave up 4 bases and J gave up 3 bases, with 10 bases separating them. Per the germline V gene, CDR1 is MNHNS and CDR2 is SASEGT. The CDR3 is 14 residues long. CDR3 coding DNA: TGTGCCAGCAGTGTTGTCACTGGTGGAAACACCATATATTTT. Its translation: CASSVVTGGNTIYF.

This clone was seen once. CDR3 residues: CATSTMTSGGDTQYF. The CDR3 coding sequence is TGTGCCACCAGCACTATGACTAGCGGAGGGGATACGCAGTATTTT. This chain connects TRBV15 to TRBJ2-3, with 9 bases identical to TRBD2. V trimming: 4 bases; J trimming: 6 bases; junction bases outside the gene matches: 8. The CDR3 is made up of 15 amino acids. Germline V gives CDR1 LNHNV, CDR2 YYDKDF (reference sequence).

For the CDR3, the DNA is TGTGCCAGCAGTTTAAGGTCGTTTCCTAGCGGGAATAGCTACGAGCAGTACTTC. This translates into CASSLRSFPSGNSYEQYF. The chain couples TRBV27 to TRBJ2-7, with TRBD2 identical over 9 bases. This CDR3 has 18 amino acids. Trimming took 2 bases from V and 3 from J; bases not matched to a gene: 14. CDR1 MNHEY and CDR2 SMNVEV come from the germline V gene (reference sequence).

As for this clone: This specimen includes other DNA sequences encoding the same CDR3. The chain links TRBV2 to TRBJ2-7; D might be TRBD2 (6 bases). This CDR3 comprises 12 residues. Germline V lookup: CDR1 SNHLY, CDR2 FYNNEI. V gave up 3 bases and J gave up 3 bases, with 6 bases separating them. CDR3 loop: CASSEGGYEQYF. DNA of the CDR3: TGTGCCAGCAGTGAGGGGGGCTACGAGCAGTACTTC.

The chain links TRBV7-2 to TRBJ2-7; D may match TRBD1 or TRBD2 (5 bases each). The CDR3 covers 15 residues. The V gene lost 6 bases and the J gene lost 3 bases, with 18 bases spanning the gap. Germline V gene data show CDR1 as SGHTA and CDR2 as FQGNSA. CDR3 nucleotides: TGTGCCAGCAGTAAGACTCCGGGACGGTACTACGAGCAGTACTTC. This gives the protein CASSKTPGRYYEQYF.

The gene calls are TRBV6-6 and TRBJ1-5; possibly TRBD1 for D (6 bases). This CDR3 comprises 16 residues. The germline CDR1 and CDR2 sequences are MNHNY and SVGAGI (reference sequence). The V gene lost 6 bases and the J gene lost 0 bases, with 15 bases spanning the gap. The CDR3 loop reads CASRGPGADSNQPQHF. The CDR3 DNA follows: TGTGCCAGCAGGGGGCCAGGGGCAGATAGCAATCAGCCCCAGCATTTT.

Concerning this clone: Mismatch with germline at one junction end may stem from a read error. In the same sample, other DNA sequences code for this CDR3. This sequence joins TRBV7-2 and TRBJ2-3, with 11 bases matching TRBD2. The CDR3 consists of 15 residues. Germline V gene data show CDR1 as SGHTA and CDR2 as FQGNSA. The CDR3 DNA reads TGTGCCAGCAGCCTAGCGGGGGGTAGCACAGATACGCAGTATTTT. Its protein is CASSLAGGSTDTQYF.

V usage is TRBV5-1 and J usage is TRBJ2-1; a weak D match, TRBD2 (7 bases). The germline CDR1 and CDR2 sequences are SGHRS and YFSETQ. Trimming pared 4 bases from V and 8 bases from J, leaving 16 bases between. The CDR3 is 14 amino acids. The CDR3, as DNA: TGCGCCAGCAGCCCAGGACTAGGGACACATGAGCAGTTCTTC. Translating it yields CASSPGLGTHEQFF.

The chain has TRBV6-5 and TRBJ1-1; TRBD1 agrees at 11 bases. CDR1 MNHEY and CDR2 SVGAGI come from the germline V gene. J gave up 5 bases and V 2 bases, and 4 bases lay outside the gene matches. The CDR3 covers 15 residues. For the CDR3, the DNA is TGTGCCAGCAGTTACCAGGGACAGGGGGGGACTGAAGCTTTCTTT. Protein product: CASSYQGQGGTEAFF.